The T cell receptor (beta chain) described here comes from a study of regulatory T cells in long-lasting Graves disease. At the level of the study: The term persistent Graves' disease signified upward of 5 years on antithyroid drugs with positive TSH receptor antibodies.

The sample's time point: persistent/refractory GD, antithyroid drugs over 5 years with positive TRAb. Researchers made the TCR library from RNA that was extracted from PBMCs. A few counts support this clonotype. Antigen unknown. The germline gives CDR1 DFQATT, CDR2 SNEGSKA (reference sequence). CDR3 length: 17 amino acids. The trim removed 3 bases at V and 0 bases at J, leaving 12 bases unmatched. General observations from the study: Analyses excluded thyroid tissue, covering peripheral blood alone. In persistent patients, shared public clonotypes (2,741) outnumbered those in new patients (roughly 1,000).

Through Arm-PCR of CDR3 regions and iRepertoire HTBI primers, TCR beta libraries were built. In the authors' workflow: Analysis of the samples identified approximately 63 TRBV and roughly 13 TRBJ segments. TCRdb reprocessed the multiplex PCR reads via MiXCR and lists one record per CDR3 protein. The V and J calls and clone size are TCRdb's, not the authors'. The sample has 400,000 to 450,000 distinct CDR3 sequences, 23% seen once. Sample: peripheral blood mononuclear cells (PBMCs), taken when the disease was refractory, from a patient treated with antithyroid drugs. The chain is built from TRBV20-1 and TRBJ1-1; 8 bases are shared with TRBD1. The sequence derives from a female donor with Graves disease. The CDR3 DNA reads TGCAGTGCTAGCCCCGACAGGGGTTATGGAATGAACACTGAAGCTTTCTTT. This translates into CSASPDRGYGMNTEAFF.